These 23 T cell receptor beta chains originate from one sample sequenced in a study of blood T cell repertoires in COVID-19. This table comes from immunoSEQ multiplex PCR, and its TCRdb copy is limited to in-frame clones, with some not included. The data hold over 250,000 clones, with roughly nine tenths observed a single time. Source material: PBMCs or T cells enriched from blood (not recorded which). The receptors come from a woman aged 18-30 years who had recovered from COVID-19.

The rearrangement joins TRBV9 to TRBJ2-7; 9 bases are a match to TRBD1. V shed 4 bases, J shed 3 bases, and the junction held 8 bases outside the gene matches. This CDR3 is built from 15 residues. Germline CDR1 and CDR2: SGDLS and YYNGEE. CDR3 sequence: CASSTEGQGVYEQYF. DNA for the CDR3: TGTGCCAGCAGCACCGAGGGACAGGGCGTCTACGAGCAGTACTTC.

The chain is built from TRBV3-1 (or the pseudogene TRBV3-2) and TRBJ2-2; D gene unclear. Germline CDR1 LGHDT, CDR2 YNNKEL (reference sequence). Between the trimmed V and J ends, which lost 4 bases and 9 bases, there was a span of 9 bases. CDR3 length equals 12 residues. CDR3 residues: CASSPLSRELFF. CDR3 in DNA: TGTGCCAGCAGCCCACTGTCAAGGGAGCTGTTTTTT.

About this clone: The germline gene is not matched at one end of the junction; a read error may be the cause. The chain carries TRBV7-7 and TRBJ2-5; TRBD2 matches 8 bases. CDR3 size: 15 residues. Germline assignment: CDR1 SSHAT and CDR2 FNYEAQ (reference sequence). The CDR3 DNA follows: TGTGCTAGCAGCCGTAGCGGGAACCCCCAAGAGACCCAGTACTTC. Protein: CASSRSGNPQETQYF.

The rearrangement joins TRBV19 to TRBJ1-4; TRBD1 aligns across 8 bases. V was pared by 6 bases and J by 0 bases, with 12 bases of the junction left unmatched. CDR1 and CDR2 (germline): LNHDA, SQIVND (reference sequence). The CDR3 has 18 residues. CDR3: CASSPPTGVGATNEKLFF. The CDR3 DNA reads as TGTGCCAGTAGCCCCCCGACAGGGGTGGGTGCAACTAATGAAAAACTGTTTTTT.

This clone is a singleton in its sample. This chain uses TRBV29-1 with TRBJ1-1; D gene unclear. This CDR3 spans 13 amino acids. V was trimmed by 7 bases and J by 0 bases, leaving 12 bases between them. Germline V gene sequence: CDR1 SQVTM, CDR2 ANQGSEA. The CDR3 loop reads CSAEQSMNTEAFF. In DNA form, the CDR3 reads TGCAGCGCGGAACAGAGTATGAACACTGAAGCTTTCTTT.

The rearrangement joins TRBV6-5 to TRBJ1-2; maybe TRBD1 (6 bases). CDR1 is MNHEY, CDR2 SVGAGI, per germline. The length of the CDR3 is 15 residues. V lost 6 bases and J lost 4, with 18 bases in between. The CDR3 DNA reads TGTGCCAGCAGGCCGGACGGGACACCGACCTATGGCTACACCTTC. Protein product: CASRPDGTPTYGYTF.

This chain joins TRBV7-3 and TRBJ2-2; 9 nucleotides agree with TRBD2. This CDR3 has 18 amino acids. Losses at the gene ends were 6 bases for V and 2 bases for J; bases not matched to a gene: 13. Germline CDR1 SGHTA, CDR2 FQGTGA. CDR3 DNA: TGTGCCAGCAGTCACCAAAGAAGCGGGGGGCCAAACACCGGGGAGCTGTTTTTT. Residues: CASSHQRSGGPNTGELFF.

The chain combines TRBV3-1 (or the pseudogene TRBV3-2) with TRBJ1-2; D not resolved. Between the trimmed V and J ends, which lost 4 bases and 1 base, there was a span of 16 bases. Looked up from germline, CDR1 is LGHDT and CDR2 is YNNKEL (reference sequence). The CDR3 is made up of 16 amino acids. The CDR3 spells CASSPGGVTLNYGYTF. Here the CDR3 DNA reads TGTGCCAGCAGCCCGGGCGGGGTCACCCTTAACTATGGCTACACCTTC.

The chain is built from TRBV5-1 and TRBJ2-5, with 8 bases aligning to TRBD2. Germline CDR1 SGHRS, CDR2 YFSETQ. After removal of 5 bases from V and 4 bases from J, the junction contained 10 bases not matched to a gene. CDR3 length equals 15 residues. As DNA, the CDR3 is TGCGCCAGCAGGGGTAGCGGGGTGCCAGGAGAGACCCAGTACTTC. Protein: CASRGSGVPGETQYF.

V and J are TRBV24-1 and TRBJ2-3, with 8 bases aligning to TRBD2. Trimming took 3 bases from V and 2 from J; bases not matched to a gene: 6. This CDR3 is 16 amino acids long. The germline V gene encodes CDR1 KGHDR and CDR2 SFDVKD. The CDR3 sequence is CATSDRTSGFTDTQYF. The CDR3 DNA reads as TGTGCCACCAGTGATCGTACTAGCGGATTCACAGATACGCAGTATTTT.

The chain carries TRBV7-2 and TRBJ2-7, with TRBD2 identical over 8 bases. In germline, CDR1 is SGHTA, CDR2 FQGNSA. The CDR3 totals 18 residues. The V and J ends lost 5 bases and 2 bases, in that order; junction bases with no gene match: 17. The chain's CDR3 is CASSPYLSKTSAAYEQYF. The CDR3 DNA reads TGTGCCAGCAGCCCCTACCTTAGCAAGACTAGCGCGGCCTACGAGCAGTACTTC.

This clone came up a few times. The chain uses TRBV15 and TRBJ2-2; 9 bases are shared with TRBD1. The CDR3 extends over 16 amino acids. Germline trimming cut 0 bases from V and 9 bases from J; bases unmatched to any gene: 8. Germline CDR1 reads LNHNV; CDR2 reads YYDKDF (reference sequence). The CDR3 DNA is TGTGCCACCAGCAGAGATCCGGGACAGGGAAAGAGGGAGCTGTTTTTT. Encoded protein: CATSRDPGQGKRELFF.

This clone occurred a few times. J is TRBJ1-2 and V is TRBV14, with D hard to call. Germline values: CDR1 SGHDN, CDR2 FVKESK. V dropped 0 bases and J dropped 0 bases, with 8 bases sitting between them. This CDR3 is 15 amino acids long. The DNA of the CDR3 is TGTGCCAGCAGCCAAGATTTGGCTTCTAACTATGGCTACACCTTC. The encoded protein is CASSQDLASNYGYTF.

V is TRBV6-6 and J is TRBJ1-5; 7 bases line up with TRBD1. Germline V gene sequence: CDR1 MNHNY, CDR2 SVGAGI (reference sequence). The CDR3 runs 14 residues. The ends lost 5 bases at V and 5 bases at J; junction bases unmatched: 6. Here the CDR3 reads CASSDRVSHQPQHF. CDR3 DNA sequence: TGTGCCAGCAGTGACAGGGTGTCTCATCAGCCCCAGCATTTT.

This chain's CDR3 is CATSDGGQYNEQFF. The CDR3 DNA sequence: TGTGCCACCAGTGATGGCGGACAGTACAATGAGCAGTTCTTC. The chain joins TRBV24-1 to TRBJ2-1; the D gene is possibly TRBD1 (6 bases). The V gene lost 3 bases and the J gene lost 4 bases, with 9 bases spanning the gap. This CDR3 is 14 amino acids long. CDR1 is KGHDR, CDR2 SFDVKD, per germline.

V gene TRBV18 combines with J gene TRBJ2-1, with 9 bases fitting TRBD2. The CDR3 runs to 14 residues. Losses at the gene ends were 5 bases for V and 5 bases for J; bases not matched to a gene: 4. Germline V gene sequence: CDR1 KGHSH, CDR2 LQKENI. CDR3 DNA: TGTGCCAGCTCAGGGCGGGGGGGCAACAATGAGCAGTTCTTC. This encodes CASSGRGGNNEQFF.

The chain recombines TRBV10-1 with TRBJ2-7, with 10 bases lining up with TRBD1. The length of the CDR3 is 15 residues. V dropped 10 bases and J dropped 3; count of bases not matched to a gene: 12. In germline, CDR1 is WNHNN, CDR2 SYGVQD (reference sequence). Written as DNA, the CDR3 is TGCGCCACACCAGGGTTAGGGACAGGGGACTACGAGCAGTACTTC. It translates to CATPGLGTGDYEQYF.

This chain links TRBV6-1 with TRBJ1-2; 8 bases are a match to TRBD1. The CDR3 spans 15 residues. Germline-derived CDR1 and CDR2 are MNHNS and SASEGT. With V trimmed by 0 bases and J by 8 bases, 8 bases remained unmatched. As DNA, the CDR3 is TGTGCCAGCAGTGAAGCGGGAGACAGGGGAGACGGCTACACCTTC. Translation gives CASSEAGDRGDGYTF.

The CDR3 sequence is CAWSGGDRGLRASYEQYF. For the CDR3, the DNA is TGTGCCTGGAGTGGTGGGGACAGGGGGCTGAGGGCCTCCTACGAGCAGTACTTC. V is TRBV30 and J is TRBJ2-7, with 12 nucleotides matching TRBD1. Trimming cost V 1 base and J 0 bases; bases outside gene matches: 10. CDR3 length: 18 amino acids. The V gene's germline CDR1 is GTSNPN and CDR2 SVGIG (reference sequence).

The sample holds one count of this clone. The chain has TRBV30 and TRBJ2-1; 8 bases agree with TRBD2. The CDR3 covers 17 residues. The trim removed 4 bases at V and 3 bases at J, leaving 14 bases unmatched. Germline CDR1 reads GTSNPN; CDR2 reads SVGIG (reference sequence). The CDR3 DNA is TGTGCCTGGACCCAAATCACCGGGACTAGAGGCTACAATGAGCAGTTCTTC. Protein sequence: CAWTQITGTRGYNEQFF.

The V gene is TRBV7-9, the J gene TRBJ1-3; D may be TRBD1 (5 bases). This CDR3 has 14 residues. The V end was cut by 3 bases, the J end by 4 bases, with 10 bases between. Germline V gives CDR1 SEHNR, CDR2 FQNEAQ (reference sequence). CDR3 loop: CASSFDQGGNTIYF. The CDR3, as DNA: TGTGCCAGCAGCTTTGACCAGGGCGGAAACACCATATATTTT. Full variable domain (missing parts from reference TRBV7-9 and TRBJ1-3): DTGVSQNPRHKITKRGQNVTFRCDPISEHNRLYWYRQTLGQGPEFLTYFQNEAQLEKSRLLSDRFSAERPKGSFSTLEIQRTEQGDSAMYLCASSFDQGGNTIYFGEGSWLTVV.

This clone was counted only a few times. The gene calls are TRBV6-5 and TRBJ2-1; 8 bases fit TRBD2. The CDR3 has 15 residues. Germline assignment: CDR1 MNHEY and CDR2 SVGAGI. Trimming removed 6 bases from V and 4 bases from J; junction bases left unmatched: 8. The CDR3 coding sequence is TGTGCCAGCAGGCCCCTCAGCGGGGGTTACAATGAGCAGTTCTTC. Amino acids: CASRPLSGGYNEQFF.

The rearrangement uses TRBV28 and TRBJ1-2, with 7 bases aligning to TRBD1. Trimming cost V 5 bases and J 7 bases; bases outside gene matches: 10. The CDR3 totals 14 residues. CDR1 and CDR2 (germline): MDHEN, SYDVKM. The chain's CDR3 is CASSLLTGSGGYTF. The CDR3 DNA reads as TGTGCCAGCAGTCTGCTGACAGGGTCTGGTGGCTACACCTTC.